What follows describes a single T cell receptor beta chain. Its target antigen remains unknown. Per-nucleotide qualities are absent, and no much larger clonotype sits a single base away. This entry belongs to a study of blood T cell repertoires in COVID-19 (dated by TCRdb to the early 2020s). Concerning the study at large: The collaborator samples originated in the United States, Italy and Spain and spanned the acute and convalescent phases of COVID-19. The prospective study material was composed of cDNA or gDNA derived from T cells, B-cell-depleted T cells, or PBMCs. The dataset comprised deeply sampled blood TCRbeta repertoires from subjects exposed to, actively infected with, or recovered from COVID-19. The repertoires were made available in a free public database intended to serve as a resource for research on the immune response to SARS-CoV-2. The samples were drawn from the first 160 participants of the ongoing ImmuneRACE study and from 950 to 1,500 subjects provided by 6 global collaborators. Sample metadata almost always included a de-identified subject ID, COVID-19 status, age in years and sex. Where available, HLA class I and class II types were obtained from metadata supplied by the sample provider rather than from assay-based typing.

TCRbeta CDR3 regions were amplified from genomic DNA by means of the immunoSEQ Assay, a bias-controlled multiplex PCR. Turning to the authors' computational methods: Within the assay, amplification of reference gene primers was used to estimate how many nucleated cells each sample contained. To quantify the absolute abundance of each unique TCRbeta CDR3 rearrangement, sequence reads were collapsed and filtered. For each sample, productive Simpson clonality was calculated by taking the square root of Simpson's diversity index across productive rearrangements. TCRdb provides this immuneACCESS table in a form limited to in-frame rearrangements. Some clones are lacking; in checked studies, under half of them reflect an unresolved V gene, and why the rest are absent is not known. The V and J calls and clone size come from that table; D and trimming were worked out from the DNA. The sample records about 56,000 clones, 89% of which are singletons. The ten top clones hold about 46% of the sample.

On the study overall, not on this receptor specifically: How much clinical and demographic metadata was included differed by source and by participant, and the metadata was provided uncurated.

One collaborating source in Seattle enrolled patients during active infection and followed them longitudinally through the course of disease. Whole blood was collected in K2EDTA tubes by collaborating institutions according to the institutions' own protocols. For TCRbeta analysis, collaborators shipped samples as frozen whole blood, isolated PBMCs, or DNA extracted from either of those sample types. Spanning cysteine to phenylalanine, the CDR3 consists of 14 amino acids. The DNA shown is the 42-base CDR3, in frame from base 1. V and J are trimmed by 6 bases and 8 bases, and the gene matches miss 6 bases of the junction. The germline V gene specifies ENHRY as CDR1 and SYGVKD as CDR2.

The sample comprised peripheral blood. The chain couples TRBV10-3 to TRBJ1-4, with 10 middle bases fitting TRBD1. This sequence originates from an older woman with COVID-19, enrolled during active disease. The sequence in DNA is TGTGCCATCAGCGGGGACAGGGGATCGGAAAAACTGTTTTTT. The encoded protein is CAISGDRGSEKLFF.